This TCR beta chain was identified in a study of T cells in Graves' hyperthyroidism and ophthalmopathy (dated by TCRdb to between 2018 and 2021). For the wider study: Peripheral blood samples were taken at the time of initial diagnosis, prior to any treatment. A discovery cohort of about a hundred patients, roughly 40 with Graves' ophthalmopathy and 55 to 60 with stable Graves' hyperthyroidism, was used to find distinguishing TCR V-J signatures. Whether ophthalmopathy could be predicted prospectively was tested in an independent validation cohort made up of roughly 20 hyperthyroidism patients plus 17 patients who later progressed to ophthalmopathy. The approximately 98 discovery patients were randomly divided into training and test sets at a 7:3 ratio. Thyroid tissue and blood T-cell repertoires from six Graves' hyperthyroidism patients were also compared in the study. Following sampling, methimazole starting at 30 mg daily was given to hyperthyroidism patients, and high-dose intravenous methylprednisolone was given to ophthalmopathy patients. According to the paper, TCR Vbeta CDR3 sequencing was carried out on some 140 peripheral blood samples, which came from fewer than 50 ophthalmopathy, 70 to 80 hyperthyroidism and roughly 17 progressor patients.

The paper's findings and limits, for the study overall: Ophthalmopathy was separated from stable hyperthyroidism by a 13 V-J signature model, with over 85% sensitivity and 81% to 82% specificity obtained in cross-validation and 80%/75% obtained in testing. Most expanded thyroid clonotypes (frequency above 0.001) were also found in blood, which suggests that blood repertoires may mirror thyroid immune responses. In validation, progression to ophthalmopathy was predicted by the model with roughly 69% sensitivity and 72% to 80% specificity, a median of approximately 6.5 months before onset. Sample size was not statistically predetermined, and blinding of investigators to group allocation was not performed.

A patient counted as having stable Graves' hyperthyroidism if no progression to ophthalmopathy occurred over 18 months of follow-up. Hyperthyroidism patients were newly diagnosed, with disease duration under 2 months, and aged 18 to 65 years. Any patient with an uncontrolled infection, another autoimmune disease, pregnancy or lactation was excluded. Diagnoses relied on clinical symptoms, serum thyroxine and TRAb, thyroid ultrasound and orbital computed tomography. Ficoll-Paque density gradient centrifugation was used to isolate PBMCs from 8 to 10 ml of fresh peripheral blood. Total RNA was extracted using Trizol reagent, and RNA quality was assessed on an Agilent 2100 Bioanalyzer. Amplification of TCR beta CDR3 regions was carried out from RNA transcripts. For the first round of RT-PCR on the TCR CDR3, the HTBI primer set was used together with the Qiagen OneStep RT-PCR kit. The libraries were constructed in a second round of multiplex PCR and then size-selected and purified. Paired-end sequencing of the libraries was performed with 100 bp reads on an Illumina HiSeq2000. The paper's data handling went like this. Raw data were processed with SOAPnuke, discarding reads with adapters, uncalled bases, mean Phred below 15, or no exact constant-primer or identifier match. COPE v1.2.5 was used to merge high-quality paired reads, and clonotypes were defined as unique nucleotide sequences. Clonotypes were aligned to IMGT TRBV, TRBD and TRBJ reference segments using MiTCR v1.1. The analysis included only V-J combinations with a frequency above 0.0001, which together covered more than 99% of the repertoires. A TCS score was defined as the ratio between F50 (clonal expansion) and ExV (chaos), using BLOSUM62-based TCRdist between CDR3 peptides within each V-J. Welch's t-statistics and random forest reduced roughly 540 V-J features to fewer than 15, which were used in a naive Bayes classifier (R e1071). In-frame beta chains were kept once TCRdb had trimmed the public reads at Q25 with fastp and called clones with MiXCR. Rows with one shared CDR3 protein collapse into an entry with the most common genes and DNA. Clone size and V and J calls follow TCRdb, not the original study. In all, the sample holds 550,000 to 800,000 distinct CDR3 sequences, and roughly 17% of those were seen once. Roughly a sixth of the sample goes to the ten largest clones.

This clonotype occurred many times. It lacks a known antigen. Per-nucleotide qualities are absent, and no much larger clonotype sits a single base away. Sequenced material: blood. The receptor's source is a man between 50 and 59 years old with Graves' hyperthyroidism.

The DNA is as follows: TGTGCCAGCAGTCCTAGTGCCTATGGCTACACCTTC. This encodes CASSPSAYGYTF. The V and J segments used are TRBV28 and TRBJ1-2, with an unclear D gene assignment. The CDR3 starts with the cysteine, ends with the phenylalanine, and has 12 residues. This entry keeps only the CDR3 DNA: 36 bases, framed from base 1. V and J lose 5 bases and 4 bases, and a span of 8 bases separates them. In the germline V gene, CDR1 corresponds to MDHEN and CDR2 to SYDVKM.